This T cell receptor beta chain was identified in a study of T cell repertoires in cytomegalovirus infection. Study details: Evidence of both CMV infection and a matching HLA type came from public TCR beta signatures.

Study-level points and caveats: Public TCR beta family frequency separated CMV-and-HLA carriers, including in an independent cohort.

TCRdb recomputed calls from the reads with MiXCR, one row per CDR3 protein. The sample yields hundreds of thousands of distinct CDR3 sequences, roughly 36% seen once. This clonotype came up a few times. Its antigen remains unknown. J was trimmed by 4 bases and V by 1 base; bases with no gene match: 5. There are 16 residues in the CDR3. In germline, CDR1 is MGHDK, CDR2 SYGVNS. The sequenced sample consisted of PBMCs. The receptor was isolated from a human donor in good health (CMV status not recorded). Some clones in this sample may be carry-over from other donors' samples. The rearrangement uses TRBV25-1 and TRBJ2-5; 11 positions match TRBD1. The CDR3 nucleotides are TGTGCCAGCAGTGAATGGGGGACAGGGGGTCGAGAGACCCAGTACTTC. Protein sequence: CASSEWGTGGRETQYF.